The sequence of this T cell receptor (beta chain) was determined in a study of T cell responses to AZD1222 COVID-19 vaccine. General study findings and limits: Only a handful of individuals given AZD1222 were seropositive at baseline. Researchers took repertoire samples only after the peak T cell response had come.

The repertoire was sequenced with immunoSEQ multiplex PCR; TCRdb's copy has only in-frame clones and lacks some. This table holds 80,000 to 90,000 clones, roughly nine tenths found once. In germline, CDR1 is GTSNPN, CDR2 SVGIG (reference sequence). The CDR3 covers 12 residues. The V end was cut by 3 bases, the J end by 0 bases, with 3 bases between. Pooled samples include second doses given at about 4 or 12 weeks. Worth noting for this clone: Its antigen is unidentified.

This chain joins TRBV30 and TRBJ1-5; unclear D gene. This receptor was obtained from an adult who received the AZD1222 COVID-19 vaccine. Here the sequenced sample was peripheral blood, taken 28 days after the second AZD1222 dose. The CDR3 coding sequence is TGTGCCTGGAGGTATAGCAATCAGCCCCAGCATTTT. Protein product: CAWRYSNQPQHF.